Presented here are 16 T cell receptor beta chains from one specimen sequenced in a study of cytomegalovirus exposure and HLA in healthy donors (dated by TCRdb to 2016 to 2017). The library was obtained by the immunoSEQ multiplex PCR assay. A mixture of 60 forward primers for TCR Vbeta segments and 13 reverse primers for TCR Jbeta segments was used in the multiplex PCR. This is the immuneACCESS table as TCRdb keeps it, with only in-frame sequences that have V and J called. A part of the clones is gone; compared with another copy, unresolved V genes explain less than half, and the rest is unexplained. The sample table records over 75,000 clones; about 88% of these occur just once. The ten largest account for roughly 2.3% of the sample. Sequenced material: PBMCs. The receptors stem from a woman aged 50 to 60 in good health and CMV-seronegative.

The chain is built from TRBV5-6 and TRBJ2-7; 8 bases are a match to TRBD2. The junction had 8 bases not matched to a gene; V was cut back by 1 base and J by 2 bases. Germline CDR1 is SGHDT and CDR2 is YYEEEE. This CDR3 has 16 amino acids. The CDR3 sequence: CASSLYSPGLAYEQYF. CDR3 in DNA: TGTGCCAGCAGCTTGTATTCTCCGGGACTAGCCTACGAGCAGTACTTC.

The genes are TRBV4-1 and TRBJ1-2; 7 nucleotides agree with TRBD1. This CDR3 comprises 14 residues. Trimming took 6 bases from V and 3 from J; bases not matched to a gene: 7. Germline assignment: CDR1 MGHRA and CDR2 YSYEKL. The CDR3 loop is CASRPVDRDYGYTF. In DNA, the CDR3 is TGCGCCAGCAGACCCGTAGACAGGGACTATGGCTACACCTTC.

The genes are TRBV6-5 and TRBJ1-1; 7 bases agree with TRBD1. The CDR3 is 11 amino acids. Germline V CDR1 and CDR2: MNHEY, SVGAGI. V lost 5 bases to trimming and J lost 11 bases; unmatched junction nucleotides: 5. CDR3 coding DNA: TGTGCCAGCAGTCGGACAGGCAGGGCTTTCTTT. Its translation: CASSRTGRAFF.

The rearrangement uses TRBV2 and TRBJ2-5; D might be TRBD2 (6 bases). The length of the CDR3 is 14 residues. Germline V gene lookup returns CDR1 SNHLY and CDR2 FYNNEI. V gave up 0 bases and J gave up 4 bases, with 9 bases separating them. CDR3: CASSEAAAGETQYF. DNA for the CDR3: TGTGCCAGCAGTGAAGCGGCAGCGGGAGAGACCCAGTACTTC.

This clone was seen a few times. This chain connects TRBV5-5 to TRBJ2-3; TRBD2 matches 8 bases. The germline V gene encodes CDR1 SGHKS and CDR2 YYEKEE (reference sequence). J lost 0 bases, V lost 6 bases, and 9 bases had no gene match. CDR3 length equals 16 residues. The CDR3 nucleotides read TGTGCCAGCATATCATTAGCGGGGATCAGCACAGATACGCAGTATTTT. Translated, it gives CASISLAGISTDTQYF.

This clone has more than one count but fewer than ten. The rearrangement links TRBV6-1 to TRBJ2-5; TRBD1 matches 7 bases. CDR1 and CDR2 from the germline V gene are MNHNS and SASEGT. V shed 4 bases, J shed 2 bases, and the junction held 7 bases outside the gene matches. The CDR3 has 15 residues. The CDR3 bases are TGTGCCAGCAGTGGCCACACAGGGGCGCAAGAGACCCAGTACTTC. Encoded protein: CASSGHTGAQETQYF.

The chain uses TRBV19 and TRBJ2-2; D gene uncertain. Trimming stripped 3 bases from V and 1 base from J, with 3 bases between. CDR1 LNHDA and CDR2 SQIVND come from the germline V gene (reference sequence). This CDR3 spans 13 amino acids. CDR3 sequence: CASSIMNTGELFF. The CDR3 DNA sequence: TGTGCCAGTAGTATCATGAACACCGGGGAGCTGTTTTTT.

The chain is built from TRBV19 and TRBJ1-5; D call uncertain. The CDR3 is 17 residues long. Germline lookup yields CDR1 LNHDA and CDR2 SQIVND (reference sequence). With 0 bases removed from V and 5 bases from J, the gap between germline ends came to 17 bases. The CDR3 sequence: CASSIERGKGLDQPQHF. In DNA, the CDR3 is TGTGCCAGTAGTATAGAACGAGGGAAGGGTTTGGATCAGCCCCAGCATTTT.

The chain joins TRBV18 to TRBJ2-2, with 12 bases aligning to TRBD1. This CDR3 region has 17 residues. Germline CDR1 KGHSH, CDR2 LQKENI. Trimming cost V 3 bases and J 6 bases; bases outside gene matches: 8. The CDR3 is CASSPPGQGAMAGELFF. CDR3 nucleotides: TGTGCCAGCTCACCTCCGGGACAGGGGGCTATGGCCGGGGAGCTGTTTTTT.

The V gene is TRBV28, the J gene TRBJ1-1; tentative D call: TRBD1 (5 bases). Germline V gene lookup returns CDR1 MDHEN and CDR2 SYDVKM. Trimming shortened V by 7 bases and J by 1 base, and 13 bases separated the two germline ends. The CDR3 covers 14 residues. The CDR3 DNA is TGTGCCAGCATCTCCCGGGGGTGGAACACTGAAGCTTTCTTT. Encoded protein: CASISRGWNTEAFF.

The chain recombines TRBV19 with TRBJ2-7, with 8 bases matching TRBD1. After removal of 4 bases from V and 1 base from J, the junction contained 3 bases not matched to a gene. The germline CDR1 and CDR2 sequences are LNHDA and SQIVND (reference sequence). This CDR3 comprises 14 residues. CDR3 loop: CASSTDRGSYEQYF. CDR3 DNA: TGTGCCAGTAGTACCGACAGGGGTTCCTACGAGCAGTACTTC.

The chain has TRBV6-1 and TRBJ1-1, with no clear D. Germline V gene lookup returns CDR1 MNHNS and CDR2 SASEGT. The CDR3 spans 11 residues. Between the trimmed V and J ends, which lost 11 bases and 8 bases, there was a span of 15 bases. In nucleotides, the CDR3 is TGTGCCGTCAAAGAGGGAATAGAAGCTTTCTTT. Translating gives CAVKEGIEAFF.

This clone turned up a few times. The CDR3 sequence: CASSLTSGTNEQYF. The CDR3 DNA is TGCGCCAGCAGCTTGACTAGCGGGACCAACGAGCAGTACTTC. The genes are TRBV5-1 and TRBJ2-7; 10 bases match TRBD2. Trimming cost V 1 base and J 5 bases; bases outside gene matches: 3. The CDR3 has 14 residues. Germline CDR1 SGHRS, CDR2 YFSETQ. Combining the CDR3 with reference TRBV5-1 and TRBJ2-7 gives the whole variable domain KAGVTQTPRYLIKTRGQQVTLSCSPISGHRSVSWYQQTPGQGLQFLFEYFSETQRNKGNFPGRFSGRQFSNSRSEMNVSTLELGDSALYLCASSLTSGTNEQYFGPGTRLTVT.

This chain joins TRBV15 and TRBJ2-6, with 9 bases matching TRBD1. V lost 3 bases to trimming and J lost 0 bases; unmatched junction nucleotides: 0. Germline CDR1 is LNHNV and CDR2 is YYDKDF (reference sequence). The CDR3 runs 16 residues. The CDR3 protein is CATSRTGGSGANVLTF. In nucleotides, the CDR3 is TGTGCCACCAGCAGGACAGGGGGCTCTGGGGCCAACGTCCTGACTTTC.

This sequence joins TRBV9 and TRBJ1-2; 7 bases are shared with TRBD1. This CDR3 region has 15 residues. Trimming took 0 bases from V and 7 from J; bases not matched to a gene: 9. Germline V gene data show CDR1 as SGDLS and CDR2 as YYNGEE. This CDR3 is CASSVDSGGLAGYTF. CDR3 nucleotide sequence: TGTGCCAGCAGCGTAGACTCAGGGGGACTAGCTGGCTACACCTTC.

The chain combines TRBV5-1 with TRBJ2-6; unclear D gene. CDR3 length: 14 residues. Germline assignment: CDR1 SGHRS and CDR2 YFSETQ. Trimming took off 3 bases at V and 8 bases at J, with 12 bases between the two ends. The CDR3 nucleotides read TGCGCCAGCAGCTCCCCTTCCCAGACCAACGTCCTGACTTTC. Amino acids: CASSSPSQTNVLTF. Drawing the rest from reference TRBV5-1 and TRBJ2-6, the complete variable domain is KAGVTQTPRYLIKTRGQQVTLSCSPISGHRSVSWYQQTPGQGLQFLFEYFSETQRNKGNFPGRFSGRQFSNSRSEMNVSTLELGDSALYLCASSSPSQTNVLTFGAGSRLTVL.